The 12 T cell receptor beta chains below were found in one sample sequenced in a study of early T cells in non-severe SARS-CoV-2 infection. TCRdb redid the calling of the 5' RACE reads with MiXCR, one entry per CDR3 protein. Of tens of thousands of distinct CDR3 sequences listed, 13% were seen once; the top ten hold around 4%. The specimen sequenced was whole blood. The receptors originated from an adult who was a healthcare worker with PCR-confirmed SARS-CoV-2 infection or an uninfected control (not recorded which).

Written as DNA, the CDR3 is TGTGCCAGCAGCCAAGACCTCCGAAGTTCCGAGCAGTACTTC. Translated: CASSQDLRSSEQYF. This rearrangement joins TRBV3-1 to TRBJ2-7; no clear D gene. In germline, CDR1 is LGHDT, CDR2 YNNKEL (reference sequence). This CDR3 region has 14 residues. V was trimmed by 0 bases and J by 6 bases, leaving 12 bases between them.

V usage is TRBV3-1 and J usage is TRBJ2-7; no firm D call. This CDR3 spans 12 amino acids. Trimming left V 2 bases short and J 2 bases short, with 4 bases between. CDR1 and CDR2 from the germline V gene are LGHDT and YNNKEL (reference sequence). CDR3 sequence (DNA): TGTGCCAGCAGCCAAAGCCCCTACGAGCAGTACTTC. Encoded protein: CASSQSPYEQYF.

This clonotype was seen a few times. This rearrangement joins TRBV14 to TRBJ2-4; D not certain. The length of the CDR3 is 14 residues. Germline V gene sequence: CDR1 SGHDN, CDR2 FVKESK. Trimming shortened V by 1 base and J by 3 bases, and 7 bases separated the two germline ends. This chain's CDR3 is CASSQADVKNIQYF. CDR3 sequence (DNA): TGTGCCAGCAGCCAAGCGGACGTCAAAAACATTCAGTACTTC. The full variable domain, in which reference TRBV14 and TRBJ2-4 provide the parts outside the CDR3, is EAGVTQFPSHSVIEKGQTVTLRCDPISGHDNLYWYRRVMGKEIKFLLHFVKESKQDESGMPNNRFLAERTGGTYSTLKVQPAELEDSGVYFCASSQADVKNIQYFGAGTRLSVL.

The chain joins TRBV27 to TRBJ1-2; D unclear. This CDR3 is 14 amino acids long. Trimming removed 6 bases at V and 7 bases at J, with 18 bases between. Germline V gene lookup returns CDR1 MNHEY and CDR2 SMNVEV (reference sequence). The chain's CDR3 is CASRVQSGLFGYTF. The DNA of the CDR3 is TGTGCCAGCAGGGTGCAGTCAGGCCTCTTTGGCTACACCTTC.

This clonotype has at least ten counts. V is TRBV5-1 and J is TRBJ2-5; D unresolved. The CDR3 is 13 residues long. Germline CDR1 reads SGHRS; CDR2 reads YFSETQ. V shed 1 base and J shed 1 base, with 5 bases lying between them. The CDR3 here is CASSLSSQETQYF. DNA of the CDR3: TGCGCCAGCAGCTTGAGCAGCCAAGAGACCCAGTACTTC.

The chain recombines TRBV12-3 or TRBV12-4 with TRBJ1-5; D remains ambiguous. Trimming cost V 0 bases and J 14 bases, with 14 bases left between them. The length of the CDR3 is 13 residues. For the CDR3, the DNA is TGTGCCAGCAGTTTAGCGGTGGAAGGCCTCAAGCATTTT. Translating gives CASSLAVEGLKHF.

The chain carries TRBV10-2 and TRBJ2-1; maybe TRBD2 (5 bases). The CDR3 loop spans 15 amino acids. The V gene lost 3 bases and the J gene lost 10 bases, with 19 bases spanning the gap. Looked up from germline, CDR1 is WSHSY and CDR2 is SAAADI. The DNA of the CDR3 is TGCGCCAGCAGTGATTCTGCAGGCGAAGGAGGAGAGCAGTTCTTC. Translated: CASSDSAGEGGEQFF.

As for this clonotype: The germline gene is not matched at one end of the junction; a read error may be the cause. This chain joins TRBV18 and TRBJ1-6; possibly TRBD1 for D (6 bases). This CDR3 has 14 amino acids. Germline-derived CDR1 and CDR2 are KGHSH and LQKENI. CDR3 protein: CASSRESQGSHLHF. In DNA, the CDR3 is TGTGCCAGCTCCCGGGAATCACAGGGCTCACACCTCCACTTT. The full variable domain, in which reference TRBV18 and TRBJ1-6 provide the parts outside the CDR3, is NAGVMQNPRHLVRRRGQEARLRCSPMKGHSHVYWYRQLPEEGLKFMVYLQKENIIDESGMPKERFSAEFPKEGPSILRIQQVVRGDSAAYFCASSRESQGSHLHFGNGTRLTVT.

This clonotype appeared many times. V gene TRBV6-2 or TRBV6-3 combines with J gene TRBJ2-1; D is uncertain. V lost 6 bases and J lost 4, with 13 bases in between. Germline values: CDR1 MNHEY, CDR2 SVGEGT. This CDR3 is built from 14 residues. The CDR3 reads CASSERTEYNEQFF. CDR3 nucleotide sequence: TGTGCCAGCAGCGAGCGAACAGAATACAATGAGCAGTTCTTC.

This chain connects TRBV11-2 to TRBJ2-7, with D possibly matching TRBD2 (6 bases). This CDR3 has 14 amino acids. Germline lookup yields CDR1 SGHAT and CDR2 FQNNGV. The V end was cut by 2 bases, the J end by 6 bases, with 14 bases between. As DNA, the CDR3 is TGTGCCAGCAGCTTAACCCGGGGAGGAGCCGAGCAGTACTTC. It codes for CASSLTRGGAEQYF.

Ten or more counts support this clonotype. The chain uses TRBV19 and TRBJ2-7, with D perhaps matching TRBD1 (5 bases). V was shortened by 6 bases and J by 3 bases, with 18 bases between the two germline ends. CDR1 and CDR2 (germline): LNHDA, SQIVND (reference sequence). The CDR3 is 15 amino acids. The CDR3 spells CASSTREDRRYEQYF. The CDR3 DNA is TGTGCCAGTAGCACCAGGGAAGACAGACGCTACGAGCAGTACTTC.

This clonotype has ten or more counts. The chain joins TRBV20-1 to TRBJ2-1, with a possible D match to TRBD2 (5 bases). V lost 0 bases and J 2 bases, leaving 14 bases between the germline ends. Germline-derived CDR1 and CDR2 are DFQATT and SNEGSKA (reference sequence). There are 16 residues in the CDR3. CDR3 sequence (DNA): TGCAGTGCTAGAGATGCGAGCGGACGGACCTACAATGAGCAGTTCTTC. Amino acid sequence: CSARDASGRTYNEQFF.